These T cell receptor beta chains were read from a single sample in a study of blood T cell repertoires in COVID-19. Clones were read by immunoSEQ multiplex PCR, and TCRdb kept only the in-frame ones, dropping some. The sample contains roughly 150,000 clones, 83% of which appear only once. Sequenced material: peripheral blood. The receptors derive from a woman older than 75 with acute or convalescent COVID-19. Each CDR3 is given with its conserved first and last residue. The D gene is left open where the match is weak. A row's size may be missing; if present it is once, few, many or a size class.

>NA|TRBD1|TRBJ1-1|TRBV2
CASTTRTGNTEAFF
TGTGCCAGCACTACCCGGACAGGGAACACTGAAGCTTTCTTT
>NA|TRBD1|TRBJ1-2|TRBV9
CASSVGGQNYGYTF
TGTGCCAGCAGCGTAGGGGGACAGAACTATGGCTACACCTTC
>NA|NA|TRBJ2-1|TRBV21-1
CASSERQGRQFF
TGTGCCAGCAGCGAACGACAGGGCCGGCAGTTCTTC
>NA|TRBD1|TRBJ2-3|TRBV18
CASSPGIGGPDTQYF
TGTGCCAGCTCACCTGGGATAGGGGGCCCAGATACGCAGTATTTT
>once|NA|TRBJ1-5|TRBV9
CASSVGGGHGNQPQHF
TGTGCCAGCAGCGTAGGAGGAGGGCACGGCAATCAGCCCCAGCATTTT
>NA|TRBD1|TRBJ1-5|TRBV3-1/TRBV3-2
CASSRNPTGSQPQHF
TGTGCCAGCAGCCGCAACCCGACAGGGTCGCAGCCCCAGCATTTT
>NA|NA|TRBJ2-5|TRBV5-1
CASSRTSDTQYF
TGCGCCAGCAGCCGAACAAGTGATACCCAGTACTTC
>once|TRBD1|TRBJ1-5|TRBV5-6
CASSARDRGLSQPQHF
TGTGCCAGCAGCGCCCGGGACAGGGGGCTCTCTCAGCCCCAGCATTTT
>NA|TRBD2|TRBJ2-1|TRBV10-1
CASTPGLAGVNEQFF
TGCGCCAGCACCCCCGGACTAGCGGGGGTCAATGAGCAGTTCTTC
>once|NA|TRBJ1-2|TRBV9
CASSVDGQNYGYTF
TGTGCCAGCAGCGTAGACGGACAAAACTATGGCTACACCTTC
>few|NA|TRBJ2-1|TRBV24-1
CATSERTNNEQFF
TGTGCCACCAGTGAACGTACAAACAATGAGCAGTTCTTC
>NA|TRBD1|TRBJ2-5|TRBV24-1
CATSDFTQGAGETQYF
TGTGCCACCAGTGATTTTACACAGGGGGCTGGAGAGACCCAGTACTTC
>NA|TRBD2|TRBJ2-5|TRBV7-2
CASSLAPALAGALYQETQYF
TGTGCCAGCAGCTTAGCCCCAGCACTAGCGGGGGCGCTGTACCAAGAGACCCAGTACTTC
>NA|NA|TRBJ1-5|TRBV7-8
CASSQSGRGLQPQHF
TGTGCCAGCAGCCAATCAGGTCGCGGGCTTCAGCCCCAGCATTTT
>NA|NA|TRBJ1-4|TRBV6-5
CASSSSAREKLFF
TGTGCCAGCAGTTCGTCGGCTAGGGAAAAACTGTTTTTT
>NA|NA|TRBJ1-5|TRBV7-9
CASSRTDRKDQPQHF
TGTGCCAGCAGCAGGACAGACAGGAAAGATCAGCCCCAGCATTTT
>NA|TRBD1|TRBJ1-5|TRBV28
CASSKTGGINQPQHF
TGTGCCAGCAGCAAGACAGGGGGTATCAATCAGCCCCAGCATTTT
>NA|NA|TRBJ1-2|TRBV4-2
CASSQVGGEGDYGYTF
TGTGCCAGCAGTCAAGTTGGTGGGGAAGGGGACTATGGCTACACCTTC
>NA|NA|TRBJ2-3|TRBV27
CASSARRDTQYF
TGTGCCAGCAGTGCTAGAAGAGATACGCAGTATTTT
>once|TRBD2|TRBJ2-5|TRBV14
CASNRGGLETQYF
TGTGCCAGCAACCGGGGGGGCCTGGAGACCCAGTACTTC
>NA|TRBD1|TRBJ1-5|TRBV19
CASMPGQGSYQPQHF
TGTGCCAGTATGCCAGGACAGGGGTCCTATCAGCCCCAGCATTTT
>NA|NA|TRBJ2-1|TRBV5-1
CASSSGNNEQFF
TGCGCCAGCAGCTCCGGGAACAATGAGCAGTTCTTC
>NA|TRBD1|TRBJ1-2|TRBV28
CASSIVGQYNYGYTF
TGTGCCAGCAGTATCGTGGGACAGTATAACTATGGCTACACCTTC
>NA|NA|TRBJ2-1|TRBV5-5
CASSLVAGSYNEQFF
TGTGCCAGCAGCTTGGTGGCAGGCTCCTACAATGAGCAGTTCTTC